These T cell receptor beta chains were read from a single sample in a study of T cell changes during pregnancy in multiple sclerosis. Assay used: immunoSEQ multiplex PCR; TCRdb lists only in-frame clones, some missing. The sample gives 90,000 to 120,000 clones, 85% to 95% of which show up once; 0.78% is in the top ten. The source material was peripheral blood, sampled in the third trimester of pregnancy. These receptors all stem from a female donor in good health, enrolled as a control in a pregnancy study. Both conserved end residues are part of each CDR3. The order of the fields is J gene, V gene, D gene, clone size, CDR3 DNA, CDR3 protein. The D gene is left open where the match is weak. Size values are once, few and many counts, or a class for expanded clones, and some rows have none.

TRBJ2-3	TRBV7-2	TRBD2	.	TGTGCCAGCAGCCGAGGACTAGCAGCTAGCACAGATACGCAGTATTTT	CASSRGLAASTDTQYF
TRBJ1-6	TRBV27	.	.	TGTGCCAGCAGACCTAGATCGAGCTCCTATAATTCACCCCTCCACTTT	CASRPRSSSYNSPLHF
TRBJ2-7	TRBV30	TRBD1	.	TGTGCCTGGAGTGGGGGACAGGGGGTATCCTACGAGCAGTACTTC	CAWSGGQGVSYEQYF
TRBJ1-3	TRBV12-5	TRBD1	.	TGTGCTAGTGGTTTGGCAGGGGGTGCTGGAAACACCATATATTTT	CASGLAGGAGNTIYF
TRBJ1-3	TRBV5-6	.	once	TGTGCCAGCGCCCACTGGGCGCAATCTGGAAACACCATATATTTT	CASAHWAQSGNTIYF
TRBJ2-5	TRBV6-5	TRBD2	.	TGTGCCAGCAAGGGGCTAGCGGAGGGTGTGACCCAGTACTTC	CASKGLAEGVTQYF
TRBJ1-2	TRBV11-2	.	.	TGTGCCAGCAGCTTAGATCCGGGTGCCTATGGCTACACCTTC	CASSLDPGAYGYTF
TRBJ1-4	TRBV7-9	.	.	TGTGCCAGCAGCCGCCCCACGGGGTCCTACCTGACAACTAATGAAAAACTGTTTTTT	CASSRPTGSYLTTNEKLFF
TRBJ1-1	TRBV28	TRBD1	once	TGTGCCAGCAGTTTTGGGCAGGGGGCTTTGAACACTGAAGCTTTCTTT	CASSFGQGALNTEAFF
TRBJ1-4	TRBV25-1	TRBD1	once	TGTGCCAGCAGTGAATATGTTGGGACAGGAGGGAGTGAAAAACTGTTTTTT	CASSEYVGTGGSEKLFF
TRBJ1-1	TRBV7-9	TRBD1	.	TGTGCCAGCAGCTTAGTGGGACAGTTGAACACTGAAGCTTTCTTT	CASSLVGQLNTEAFF
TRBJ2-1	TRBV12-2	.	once	TGTGCAAGTCGCTTAGCCGGACAGGGGGGCTACAATGAGCAGTTCTTC	CASRLAGQGGYNEQFF
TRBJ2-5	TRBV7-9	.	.	TGTGCCAGCAGCTTGAGGGAAGAGACCCAGTACTTC	CASSLREETQYF
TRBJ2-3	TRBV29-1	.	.	TGCAGCGCCATCGCAGTCCTCGGGGGAGATACGCAGTATTTT	CSAIAVLGGDTQYF
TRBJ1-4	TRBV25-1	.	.	TGTGCCAGCAGCTCAGTCGCAACTAATGAAAAACTGTTTTTT	CASSSVATNEKLFF
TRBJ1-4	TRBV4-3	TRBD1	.	TGCGCCAGCAGCCGCCTGACAGGGGTCGGATCTAGAACTAATGAAAAACTGTTTTTT	CASSRLTGVGSRTNEKLFF
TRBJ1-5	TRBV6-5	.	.	TGTGCCAGCAGTCCCAGGGGTATGGGCAATCAGCCCCAGCATTTT	CASSPRGMGNQPQHF
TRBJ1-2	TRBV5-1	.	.	TGCGCCAGCAGCTTGGGGCAGGGCAACTATGGCTACACCTTC	CASSLGQGNYGYTF
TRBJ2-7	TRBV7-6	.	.	TGTGCCAGCAGCTTAGGTGAAACAGAGTACGAGCAGTACTTC	CASSLGETEYEQYF
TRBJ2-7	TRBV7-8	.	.	TGTGCCAGCAGCCACTTCCGGGACACGTCCTACGAGCAGTACTTC	CASSHFRDTSYEQYF
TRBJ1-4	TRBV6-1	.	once	TGTGCCAGCAAGCGGCAGAACAATGAAAAACTGTTTTTT	CASKRQNNEKLFF
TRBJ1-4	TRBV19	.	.	TGTGCCAGTAGTATAGGTCGTGAGTTGCGGGGGTTTAATGAAAAACTGTTTTTT	CASSIGRELRGFNEKLFF
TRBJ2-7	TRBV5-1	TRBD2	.	TGCGCCAGCAGTTCTCCCGGGACTAGCGGACTCTACGAGCAGTACTTC	CASSSPGTSGLYEQYF
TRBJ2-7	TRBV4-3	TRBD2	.	TGCGCCAGCAGCCAGTGGGCCGGGGGGTCTTACGAGCAGTACTTC	CASSQWAGGSYEQYF
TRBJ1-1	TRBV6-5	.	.	TGTGCCACCAAGCTATCCCAGGGCGCGAACACTGAAGCTTTCTTT	CATKLSQGANTEAFF
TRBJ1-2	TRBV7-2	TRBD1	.	TGTGCCAGCAGCTTGACAACCACTGGGACAGGGTATGGCTACACCTTC	CASSLTTTGTGYGYTF